The clone carrying this TCR beta chain was observed once. The CDR3 is made up of 17 amino acids. With V trimmed by 3 bases and J by 0 bases, 7 bases remained unmatched. Germline CDR1 reads SGHRS; CDR2 reads YFSETQ. The data belong to a study of blood T cell repertoires in COVID-19. Study-wide background: Specimens from acute and convalescent COVID-19 originated in the United States, Italy and Spain. The analysed material was cDNA or gDNA that came from T cells, B-cell-depleted T cells, or PBMCs.

Per the authors' pipeline: Using reference gene primer amplification, nucleated cell counts were estimated. This table comes from immunoSEQ multiplex PCR, and its TCRdb copy is limited to in-frame clones, with some not included. That table furnishes V, J and clone size, whereas the DNA furnished D and trimming. The table has approximately 200,000 clones, about 84% seen once. The source is a woman in her 30s with acute or convalescent COVID-19. The chain couples TRBV5-1 to TRBJ2-4, with 9 bases lining up with TRBD2. Material for sequencing was peripheral blood. The DNA for the CDR3 is TGCGCCAGCAGCTGGGCCTCTAGCGGGATAGCCAAAAACATTCAGTACTTC. Its translation is CASSWASSGIAKNIQYF. The whole variable domain, filled in from reference TRBV5-1 and TRBJ2-4, reads KAGVTQTPRYLIKTRGQQVTLSCSPISGHRSVSWYQQTPGQGLQFLFEYFSETQRNKGNFPGRFSGRQFSNSRSEMNVSTLELGDSALYLCASSWASSGIAKNIQYFGAGTRLSVL.